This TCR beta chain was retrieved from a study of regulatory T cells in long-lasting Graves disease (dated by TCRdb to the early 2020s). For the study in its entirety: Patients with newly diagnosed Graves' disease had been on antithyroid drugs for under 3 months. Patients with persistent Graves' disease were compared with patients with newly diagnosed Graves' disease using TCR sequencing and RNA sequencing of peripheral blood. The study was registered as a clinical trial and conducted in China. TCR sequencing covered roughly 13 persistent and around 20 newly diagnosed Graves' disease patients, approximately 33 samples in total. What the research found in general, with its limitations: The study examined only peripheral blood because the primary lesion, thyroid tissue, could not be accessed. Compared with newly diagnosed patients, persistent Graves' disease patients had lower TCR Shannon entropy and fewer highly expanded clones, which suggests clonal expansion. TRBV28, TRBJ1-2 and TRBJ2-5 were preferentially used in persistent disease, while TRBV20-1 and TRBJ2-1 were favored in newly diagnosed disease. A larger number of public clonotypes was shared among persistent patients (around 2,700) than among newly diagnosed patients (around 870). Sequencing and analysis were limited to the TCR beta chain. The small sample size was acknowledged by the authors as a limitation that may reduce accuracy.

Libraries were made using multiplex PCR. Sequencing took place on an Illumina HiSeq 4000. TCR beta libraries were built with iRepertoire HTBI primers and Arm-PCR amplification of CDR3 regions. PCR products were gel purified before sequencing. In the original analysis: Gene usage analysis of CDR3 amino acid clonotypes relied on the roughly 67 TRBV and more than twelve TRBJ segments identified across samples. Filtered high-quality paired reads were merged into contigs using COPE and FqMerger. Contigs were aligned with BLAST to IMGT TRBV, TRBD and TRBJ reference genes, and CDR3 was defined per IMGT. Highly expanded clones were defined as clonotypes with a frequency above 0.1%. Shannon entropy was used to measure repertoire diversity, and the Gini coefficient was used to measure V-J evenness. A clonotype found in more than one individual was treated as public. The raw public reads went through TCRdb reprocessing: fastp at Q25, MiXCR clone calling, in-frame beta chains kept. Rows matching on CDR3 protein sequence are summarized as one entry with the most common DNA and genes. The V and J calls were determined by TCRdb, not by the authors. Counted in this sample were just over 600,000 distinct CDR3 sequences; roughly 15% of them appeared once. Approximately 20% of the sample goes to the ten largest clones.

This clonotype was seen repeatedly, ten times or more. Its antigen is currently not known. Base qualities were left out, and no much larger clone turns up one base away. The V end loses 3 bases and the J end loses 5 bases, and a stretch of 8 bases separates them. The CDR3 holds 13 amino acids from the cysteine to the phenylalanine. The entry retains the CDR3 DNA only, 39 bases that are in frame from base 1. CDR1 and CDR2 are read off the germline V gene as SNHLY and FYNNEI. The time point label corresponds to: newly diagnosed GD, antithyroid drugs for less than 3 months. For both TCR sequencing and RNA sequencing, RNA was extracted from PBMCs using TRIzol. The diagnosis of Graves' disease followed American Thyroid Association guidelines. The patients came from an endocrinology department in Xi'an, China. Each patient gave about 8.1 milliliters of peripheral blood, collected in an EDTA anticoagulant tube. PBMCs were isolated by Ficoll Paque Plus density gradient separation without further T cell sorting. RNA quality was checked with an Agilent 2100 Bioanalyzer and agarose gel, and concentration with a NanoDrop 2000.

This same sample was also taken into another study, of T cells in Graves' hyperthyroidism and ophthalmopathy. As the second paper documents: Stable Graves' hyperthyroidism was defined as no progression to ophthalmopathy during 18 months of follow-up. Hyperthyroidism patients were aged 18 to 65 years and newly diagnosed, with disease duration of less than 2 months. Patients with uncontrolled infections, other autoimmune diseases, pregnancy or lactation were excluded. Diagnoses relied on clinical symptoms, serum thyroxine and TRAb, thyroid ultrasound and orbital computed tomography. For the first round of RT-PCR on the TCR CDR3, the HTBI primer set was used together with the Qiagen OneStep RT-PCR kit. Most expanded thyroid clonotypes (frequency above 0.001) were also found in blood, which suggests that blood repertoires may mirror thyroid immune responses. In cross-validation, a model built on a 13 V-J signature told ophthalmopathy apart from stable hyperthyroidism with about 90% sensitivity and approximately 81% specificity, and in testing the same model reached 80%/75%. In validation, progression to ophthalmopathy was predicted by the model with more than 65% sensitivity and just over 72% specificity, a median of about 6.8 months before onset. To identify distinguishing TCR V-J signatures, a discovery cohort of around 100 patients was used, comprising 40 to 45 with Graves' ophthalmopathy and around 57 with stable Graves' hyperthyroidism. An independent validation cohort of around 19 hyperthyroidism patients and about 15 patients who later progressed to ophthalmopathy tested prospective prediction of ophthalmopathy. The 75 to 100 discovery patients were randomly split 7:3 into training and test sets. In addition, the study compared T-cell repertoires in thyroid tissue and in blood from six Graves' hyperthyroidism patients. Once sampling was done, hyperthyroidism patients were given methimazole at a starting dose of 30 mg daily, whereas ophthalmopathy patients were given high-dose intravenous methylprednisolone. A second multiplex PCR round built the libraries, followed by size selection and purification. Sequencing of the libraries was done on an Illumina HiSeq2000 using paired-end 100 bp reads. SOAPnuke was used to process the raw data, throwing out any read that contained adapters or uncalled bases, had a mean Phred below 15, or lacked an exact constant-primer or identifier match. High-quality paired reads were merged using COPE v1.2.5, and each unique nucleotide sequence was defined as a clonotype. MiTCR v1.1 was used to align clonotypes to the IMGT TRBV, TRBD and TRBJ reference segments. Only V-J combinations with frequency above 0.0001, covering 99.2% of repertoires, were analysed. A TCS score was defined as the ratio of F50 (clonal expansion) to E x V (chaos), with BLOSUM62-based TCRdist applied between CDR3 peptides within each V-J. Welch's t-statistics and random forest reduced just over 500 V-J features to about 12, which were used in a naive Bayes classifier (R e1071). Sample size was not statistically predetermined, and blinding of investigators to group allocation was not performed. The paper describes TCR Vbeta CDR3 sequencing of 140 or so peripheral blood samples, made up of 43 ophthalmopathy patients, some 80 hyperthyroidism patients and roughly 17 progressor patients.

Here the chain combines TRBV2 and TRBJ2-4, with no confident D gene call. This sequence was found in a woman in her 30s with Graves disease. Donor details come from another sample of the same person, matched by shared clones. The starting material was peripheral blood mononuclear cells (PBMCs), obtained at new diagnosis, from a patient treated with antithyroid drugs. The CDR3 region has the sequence CASSETFQNIQYF. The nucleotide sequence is TGTGCCAGCAGTGAGACTTTCCAAAACATTCAGTACTTC.